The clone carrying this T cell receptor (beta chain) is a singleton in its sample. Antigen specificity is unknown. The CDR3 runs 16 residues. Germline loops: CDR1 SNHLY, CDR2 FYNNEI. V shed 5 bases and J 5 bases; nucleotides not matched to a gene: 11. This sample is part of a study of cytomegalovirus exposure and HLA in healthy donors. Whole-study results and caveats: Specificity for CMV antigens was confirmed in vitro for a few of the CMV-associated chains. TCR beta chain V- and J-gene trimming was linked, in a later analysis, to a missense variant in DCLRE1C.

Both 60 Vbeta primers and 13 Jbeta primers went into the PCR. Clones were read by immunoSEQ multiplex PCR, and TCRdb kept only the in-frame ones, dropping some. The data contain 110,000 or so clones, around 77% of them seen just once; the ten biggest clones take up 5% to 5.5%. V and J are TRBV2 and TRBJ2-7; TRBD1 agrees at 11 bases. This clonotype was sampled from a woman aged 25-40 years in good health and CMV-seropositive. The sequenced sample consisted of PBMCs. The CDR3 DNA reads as TGTGCCAGCAGTCGTAAACCGGGACAGGGGGTCCACGAGCAGTACTTC. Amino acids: CASSRKPGQGVHEQYF. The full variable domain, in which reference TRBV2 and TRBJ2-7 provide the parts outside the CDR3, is EPEVTQTPSHQVTQMGQEVILRCVPISNHLYFYWYRQILGQKVEFLVSFYNNEISEKSEIFDDQFSVERPDGSNFTLKIRSTKLEDSAMYFCASSRKPGQGVHEQYFGPGTRLTVT.